This T cell receptor beta chain was captured in a study of T cell responses to AZD1222 COVID-19 vaccine (TCRdb year 2021). About the investigation overall: AZD1222 recipients with second doses at about 4 weeks or about 12 weeks were pooled, because spike-specific TCR depth and breadth did not differ between schedules. TCR sequencing covered 230 or so trial participants: 200 to 210 given two doses of AZD1222 and some 25 given two doses of MenACWY control vaccine. Trial participants were enrolled by age into 18-55, 56-69 and 70-plus year subgroups, with around 140, 26 and 57 TCR-sequenced participants respectively. Findings and caveats that apply to the study as a whole: Spike-specific TCR breadth and depth rose significantly after two AZD1222 doses compared with day 0 and with MenACWY recipients. The vaccine-associated CD4 TCRs covered the entire spike protein, and the dominant responses fell in regions 160-218 and 743-854. Conclusions about previously exposed vaccinees are limited, since just five or six AZD1222 recipients were seropositive for SARS-CoV-2 at baseline. Epitopes outside the regions mutated in the B.1.351 and B.1.1.7 variants were reportedly recognized by nearly half of the unique spike-specific TCRs. Because no day 14 peak-response samples were available, the repertoires could be characterized only after the peak T cell response. Participants were mostly white British and included more females than males, and it was suggested by the authors that clonal diversity may have been underestimated. In the small 56-69-year group, the increase in depth fell short of significance, most likely because of low power.

Note on this clone: Its cognate antigen has yet to be identified. Base qualities were left out, and no much larger clone turns up one base away.

In light of the paper, this sample's time point label describes: baseline before first vaccination. Vaccinee samples came from UK trials COV001 and COV002, including a single-blind randomized controlled phase 2/3 trial of AZD1222 (ChAdOx1 nCoV-19) in healthy adults. Trial participant PBMC samples were collected at day 0 and day 28 after the second dose for TCRbeta chain sequencing. V sheds 4 bases and J sheds 6 bases, leaving 15 bases between their ends. CDR1 and CDR2 are read off the germline V gene (reference sequence) as LNHDA and SQIVND. Its CDR3 holds 14 amino acids, cysteine through phenylalanine. Here the CDR3 DNA is all that survives: 42 bases in frame from base 1. The CDR3 regions of human TCRbeta chains were subjected to immunosequencing. The authors processed their data as follows. TCRs in the repertoires were matched against a reference library of SARS-CoV-2-specific TCRs that had been generated with the MIRA antigen-specificity platform. Breadth was defined as the fraction of unique TCRs that were SARS-CoV-2-associated, and depth was defined as the fraction of total T cells that were SARS-CoV-2-associated. Using the MIRA data, each spike-specific TCR was assigned both to the spike region to which the TCR was reactive and to a CD4 or CD8 class. Log10-transformed breadth and depth values were compared by one-way ANOVA with Sidak's multiple comparisons tests. TCRdb holds this immuneACCESS table with in-frame rearrangements only. Some clones are missing; in checked studies, unresolved V genes explain under half, and the rest has no known cause. V, J and clone size derive from that table, while D and trimming were established from the DNA sequence. The sample table records 100,000 to 120,000 clones; roughly 90% of these occur just once. The top ten clonotypes cover under 3% of the sample.

The V and J segments used are TRBV19 and TRBJ2-5, and the D gene may be TRBD1, 6 bases matching. The specimen comprised peripheral blood, sampled on day 0 of AZD1222 vaccination. The receptor was derived from an adult in good health. The nucleotide sequence reads as follows: TGTGCCAGTAGTACCGCGGACAGATACAAGACCCAGTACTTC. Its translation is CASSTADRYKTQYF.